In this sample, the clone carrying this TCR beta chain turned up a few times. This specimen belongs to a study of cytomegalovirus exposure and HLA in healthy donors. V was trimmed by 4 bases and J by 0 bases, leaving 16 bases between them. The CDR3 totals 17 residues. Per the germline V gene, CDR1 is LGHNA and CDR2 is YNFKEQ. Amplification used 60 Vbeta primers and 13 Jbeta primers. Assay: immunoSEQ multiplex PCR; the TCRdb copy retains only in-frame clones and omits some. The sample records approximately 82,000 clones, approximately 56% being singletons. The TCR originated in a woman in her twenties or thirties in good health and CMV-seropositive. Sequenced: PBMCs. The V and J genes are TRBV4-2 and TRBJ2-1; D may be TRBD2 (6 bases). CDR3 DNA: TGTGCCAGCAGCCGCGCGCGGGGCCGATTCTCCTACAATGAGCAGTTCTTC. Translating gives CASSRARGRFSYNEQFF.